A selection of T cell receptor beta chains follows, all from one sample in a study of cytomegalovirus exposure and HLA in healthy donors. Data came from immunoSEQ multiplex PCR; TCRdb stores just in-frame clones and leaves some out. This sample has some 200,000 clones, with 82% found just once. The sequencing sample was made of PBMCs. These TCRs come from a woman aged 40-49 years in good health and CMV-seronegative. Both conserved end residues are part of each CDR3. A D gene is named only where the DNA matches it firmly. Clone size is given for some rows only: seen once, a few or many times, or a class if the clone is expanded.

v_call	d_call	j_call	clone_size	cdr3_nt	cdr3_aa
TRBV5-1	TRBD2	TRBJ2-2	NA	TGCGCCAGCAGCTCACTAGCGGGGTTCGCGAACACCGGGGAGCTGTTTTTT	CASSSLAGFANTGELFF
TRBV21-1	NA	TRBJ1-2	few	TGTGCCAGCAACCCGACAGGGACTAACTATGGCTACACCTTC	CASNPTGTNYGYTF
TRBV6-1	NA	TRBJ2-7	few	TGTGCCAGCCAGTGGGACACCGACTACGAGCAGTACTTC	CASQWDTDYEQYF
TRBV5-6	TRBD2	TRBJ2-4	NA	TGTGCCAGCAGCTTTTATCCGGGAGGGGGTAAAAACATTCAGTACTTC	CASSFYPGGGKNIQYF
TRBV5-8	NA	TRBJ2-5	NA	TGTGCCAGCAGCTCTGGCGGGCGGGGCGCTCAAGAGACCCAGTACTTC	CASSSGGRGAQETQYF
TRBV6-6	NA	TRBJ2-1	few	TGTGCCAGCAGTTACTCCCAACAGAACAATGAGCAGTTCTTC	CASSYSQQNNEQFF
TRBV5-1	NA	TRBJ1-6	NA	TGCGCCAGCAGCTTGGGCTTATCGGGAACACTACCATCAAATTCACCCCTCCACTTT	CASSLGLSGTLPSNSPLHF
TRBV7-2	NA	TRBJ1-1	NA	TGTGCCAGCAGCTTAGGAGTGTCCCTGAACACTGAAGCTTTCTTT	CASSLGVSLNTEAFF
TRBV7-2	NA	TRBJ2-7	NA	TGTGCCAGCAGCTTAGGGGTCAGGGTTGACGAGCAGTACTTC	CASSLGVRVDEQYF
TRBV6-4	NA	TRBJ1-5	NA	TGTGCCAGGGGCGTCGGGACACGCGATAGCAATCAGCCCCAGCATTTT	CARGVGTRDSNQPQHF
TRBV7-9	TRBD1	TRBJ1-1	few	TGTGCCAGCAGCTTAGTTGTATTGACAGGGCAGAACACTGAAGCTTTCTTT	CASSLVVLTGQNTEAFF
TRBV5-1	TRBD2	TRBJ2-5	NA	TGCGCCAGCAGCTCGGGACTATCGGGAGAGACCCAGTACTTC	CASSSGLSGETQYF
TRBV7-6	TRBD1	TRBJ2-7	NA	TGTGCCAGCAGCAAATCCTCAGGGGGCCCCTACGAGCAGTACTTC	CASSKSSGGPYEQYF
TRBV5-4	TRBD1	TRBJ1-2	NA	TGTGCCAGCAGCTACCCGGGACAGGGAGTTTATGGCTACACCTTC	CASSYPGQGVYGYTF
TRBV15	TRBD1	TRBJ1-4	NA	TGTGCCCCAATGACAGGGGGTGATCCCCCAACTAATGAAAAACTGTTTTTT	CAPMTGGDPPTNEKLFF
TRBV27	NA	TRBJ2-3	once	TGTGCCAGCAGGGTATGGGGGGGCGCCCCCACAGATACGCAGTATTTT	CASRVWGGAPTDTQYF
TRBV7-9	NA	TRBJ2-1	NA	TGTGCCAGCAGCTTAGTCGGGACGACCCAAGGGGGCAATGAGCAGTTCTTC	CASSLVGTTQGGNEQFF
TRBV28	NA	TRBJ2-1	NA	TGTGCCATCCATACCTCTGAGGGGGGGTACAATGAGCAGTTCTTC	CAIHTSEGGYNEQFF
TRBV9	NA	TRBJ1-3	NA	TGTGCCAGCAGCGTAGTATCTAGGCCAGTCTCTGGAAACACCATATATTTT	CASSVVSRPVSGNTIYF
TRBV4-1	NA	TRBJ1-4	NA	TGCGCCAGCAGCTATGACAGAGCAACTAATGAAAAACTGTTTTTT	CASSYDRATNEKLFF
TRBV4-1	NA	TRBJ1-2	NA	TGCGCCAGCAGCCCCCTCCCAACGGGAACCTATGGCTACACCTTC	CASSPLPTGTYGYTF
TRBV27	NA	TRBJ2-2	NA	TGTGCCAGCACCACGCGTCGGGTTGACACCGGGGAGCTGTTTTTT	CASTTRRVDTGELFF
TRBV4-3	TRBD2	TRBJ2-7	NA	TGCGCCAGCAGCCTCGGCCTTCCGACTAGCGAGCTATACGAGCAGTACTTC	CASSLGLPTSELYEQYF
TRBV6-1	NA	TRBJ2-5	NA	TGTGCCAGCAGTGAGCCCGGGGAGACCCAGTACTTC	CASSEPGETQYF
TRBV19	TRBD1	TRBJ1-1	NA	TGTGCCAGTAGTCCGTACTTGACAGGGATCAACACTGAAGCTTTCTTT	CASSPYLTGINTEAFF
TRBV9	TRBD2	TRBJ2-1	once	TGTGCCAGCAGCCTACAACCGGGGGGGGGTCATAATGAGCAGTTCTTC	CASSLQPGGGHNEQFF
TRBV10-2	TRBD1	TRBJ1-1	NA	TGCGCCAGCAGCGAAGGGGGCGGGAACACTGAAGCTTTCTTT	CASSEGGGNTEAFF
TRBV5-6	NA	TRBJ2-7	few	TGTGCCAGCAGCTTCCAGGGGCACTACGAGCAGTACTTC	CASSFQGHYEQYF
TRBV19	NA	TRBJ2-5	once	TGTGCCAGTCAGGGACCCTCAGCGGGGACCCAGTACTTC	CASQGPSAGTQYF
TRBV5-8	NA	TRBJ2-3	NA	TGTGCCAGCAGCTTGCGGGACTCCTTCACAGATACGCAGTATTTT	CASSLRDSFTDTQYF
TRBV11-3	TRBD2	TRBJ2-7	NA	TGTGCCAGCAGCTTAGCGCCTAGCGGCTCCTACGAGCAGTACTTC	CASSLAPSGSYEQYF
TRBV5-1	NA	TRBJ2-6	few	TGCGCCAGCAGCCTGGAGGGGGTCGCCGGGGCCAACGTCCTGACTTTC	CASSLEGVAGANVLTF
TRBV11-3	NA	TRBJ1-1	NA	TGTGCCAGCAGTAGGAGTGGATTGAACACTGAAGCTTTCTTT	CASSRSGLNTEAFF
TRBV12-5	NA	TRBJ2-7	NA	TGTGCTAGTGGTTTGGTAGGGGCAGGTCCCTCCTACGAGCAGTACTTC	CASGLVGAGPSYEQYF
TRBV6-5	NA	TRBJ2-3	NA	TGTGCCAGCAGTTACTCTCCCGGGAAGAGTGCAGATACGCAGTATTTT	CASSYSPGKSADTQYF
TRBV5-1	NA	TRBJ2-1	NA	TGCGCCAGCAGCTTGCCCGGACAAAATGAGCAGTTCTTC	CASSLPGQNEQFF
TRBV19	NA	TRBJ2-7	NA	TGTGCCAGTAGAAATCGACAGAACTCCTACGAGCAGTACTTC	CASRNRQNSYEQYF
TRBV6-6	NA	TRBJ2-2	NA	TGTGCCAGCAGTTACCCGTACAGGGAGCTGTTTTTT	CASSYPYRELFF
TRBV7-2	NA	TRBJ2-5	NA	TGTGCCAGCACCCAGAACCCCGGCGGGGAGACCCAGTACTTC	CASTQNPGGETQYF
TRBV9	NA	TRBJ2-3	NA	TGTGCCAGCAGCGTCTCTTCTATCACAGATACGCAGTATTTT	CASSVSSITDTQYF
TRBV7-9	NA	TRBJ1-1	few	TGTGCCAGCAGCTTTACAGGTCGAAACACTGAAGCTTTCTTT	CASSFTGRNTEAFF
TRBV5-6	TRBD1	TRBJ1-3	NA	TGTGCCAGCAGCTCGACAGGGATCTCTGGAAACACCATATATTTT	CASSSTGISGNTIYF
TRBV6-5	TRBD2	TRBJ2-2	NA	TGTGCCAGCAGAGCGGGGGGAAACACCGGGGAGCTGTTTTTT	CASRAGGNTGELFF
TRBV25-1	NA	TRBJ2-7	NA	TGTGCCAGCAGGGACGACGGGACCTACGAGCAGTACTTC	CASRDDGTYEQYF
TRBV19	TRBD1	TRBJ1-4	NA	TGTGCCAGTAGTATAGACGGGACAGGGAATGAAAAACTGTTTTTT	CASSIDGTGNEKLFF
TRBV6-1	NA	TRBJ1-6	NA	TGTGCCAGCAGTGAAGACGGTTTTAATTCACCCCTCCACTTT	CASSEDGFNSPLHF
TRBV27	NA	TRBJ1-1	NA	TGTGCCAGCAGTTTAAACCCGAACATGAACACTGAAGCTTTCTTT	CASSLNPNMNTEAFF
TRBV7-2	TRBD1	TRBJ2-2	NA	TGTGCCAGCAGGTTGACAGGGAACTCCGGGGAGCTGTTTTTT	CASRLTGNSGELFF
TRBV19	NA	TRBJ2-7	NA	TGTGCCACCTCAGGGGTTAACTACGAGCAGTACTTC	CATSGVNYEQYF
TRBV7-7	TRBD2	TRBJ2-5	NA	TGTGCTAGCAGCTTAGTTCGGGGGGGCGGCCAAGAGACCCAGTACTTC	CASSLVRGGGQETQYF
TRBV11-2	NA	TRBJ2-1	NA	TGTGCCAGCAGCGTAAGGCGGGGCGATGAGCAGTTCTTC	CASSVRRGDEQFF